This TCR beta chain was profiled in a study of blood T cell repertoires in COVID-19. Study background: Specimens from acute and convalescent COVID-19 originated in the United States, Italy and Spain. In each case, the material was cDNA or gDNA derived from T cells, B-cell-depleted T cells, or PBMCs.

CDR1 is SGHRS, CDR2 YFSETQ, per germline. This CDR3 comprises 16 residues. Trimming shortened V by 0 bases and J by 2 bases, and 14 bases separated the two germline ends. As processed by the authors: Reference gene primer amplification gave nucleated cell count estimates. Clones were read by immunoSEQ multiplex PCR, and TCRdb kept only the in-frame ones, dropping some. V and J calls and clone size are copied from that table; D and trimming were computed from the DNA. The sample consists of just under 300,000 clones, approximately 86% of them appearing once. The chain links TRBV5-1 to TRBJ2-5; weak D call: TRBD1 (6 bases). The sequence was collected from a man between 70 and 80 years old with acute or convalescent COVID-19. The source material was peripheral blood. In nucleotides, the CDR3 is TGCGCCAGCAGCTTGGGTACGGACAGATTTCAAGAGACCCAGTACTTC. Its protein product is CASSLGTDRFQETQYF.